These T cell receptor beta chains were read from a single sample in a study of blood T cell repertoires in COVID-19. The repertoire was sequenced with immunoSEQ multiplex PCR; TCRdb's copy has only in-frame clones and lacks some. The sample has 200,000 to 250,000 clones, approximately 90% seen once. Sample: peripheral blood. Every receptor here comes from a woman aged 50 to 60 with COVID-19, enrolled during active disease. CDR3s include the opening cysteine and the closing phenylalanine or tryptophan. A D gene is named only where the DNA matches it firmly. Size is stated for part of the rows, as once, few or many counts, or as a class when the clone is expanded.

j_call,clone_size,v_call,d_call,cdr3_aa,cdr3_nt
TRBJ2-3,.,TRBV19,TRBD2,CASSMFPLEVAGGAQYF,TGTGCCAGTAGTATGTTTCCCCTAGAGGTAGCGGGGGGCGCGCAGTATTTT
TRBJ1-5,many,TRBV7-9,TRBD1,CASSLVEGTAQHF,TGTGCCAGCAGCTTAGTGGAAGGGACAGCACAGCATTTT
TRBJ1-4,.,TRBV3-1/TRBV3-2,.,CASSQVRQEKLFF,TGTGCCAGCAGCCAAGTTCGTCAGGAAAAACTGTTTTTT
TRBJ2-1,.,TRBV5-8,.,CASRYRAVEQFF,TGTGCCAGCCGGTACAGGGCCGTAGAGCAGTTCTTC
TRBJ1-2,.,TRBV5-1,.,CASSLAARAGGYTF,TGCGCCAGCAGCTTGGCTGCCAGGGCAGGTGGCTACACCTTC
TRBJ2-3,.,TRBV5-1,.,CASSLGQTTDTQYF,TGCGCCAGCAGCTTGGGACAGACCACAGATACGCAGTATTTT
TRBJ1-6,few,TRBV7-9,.,CASSLGAQAPLHF,TGTGCCAGCAGCTTGGGGGCCCAGGCACCCCTCCACTTT
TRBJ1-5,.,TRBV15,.,CATSRDRGMGQPQHF,TGTGCCACCAGCAGAGATCGAGGGATGGGTCAGCCCCAGCATTTT
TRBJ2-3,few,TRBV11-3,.,CASSPRLTDTQYF,TGTGCCAGCAGCCCCCGTCTCACAGATACGCAGTATTTT
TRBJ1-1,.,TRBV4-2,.,CASSQGGMNTEAFF,TGTGCCAGCAGCCAAGGAGGTATGAACACTGAAGCTTTCTTT
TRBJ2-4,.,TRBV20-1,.,CSALGENIQYF,TGCAGTGCTTTAGGGGAAAACATTCAGTACTTC
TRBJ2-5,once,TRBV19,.,CASSIDLVVQYF,TGTGCCAGTAGTATAGATCTAGTAGTCCAGTACTTC
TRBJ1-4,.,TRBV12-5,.,CASGLEIGRGEKLFF,TGTGCTAGTGGTTTGGAGATCGGCCGAGGTGAAAAACTGTTTTTT
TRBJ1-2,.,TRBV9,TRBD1,CASSSRQGGNYGYTF,TGTGCCAGCAGCTCTCGACAGGGAGGTAACTATGGCTACACCTTC
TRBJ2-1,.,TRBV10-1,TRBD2,CASSTGGRSYNEQFF,TGCGCCAGCAGTACGGGGGGGCGCTCCTACAATGAGCAGTTCTTC
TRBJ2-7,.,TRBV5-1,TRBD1,CASSPWGLGTGSVRRYEQYF,TGCGCCAGCAGCCCCTGGGGCCTGGGGACAGGGAGCGTTCGTAGGTACGAGCAGTACTTC
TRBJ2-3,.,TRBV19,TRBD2,CASSFGGGSTDTQYF,TGTGCCAGTAGTTTCGGGGGGGGTAGCACAGATACGCAGTATTTT
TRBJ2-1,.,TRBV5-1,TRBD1,CASSLTTGAPGQFF,TGCGCCAGCAGCTTGACGACAGGGGCCCCAGGTCAGTTCTTC
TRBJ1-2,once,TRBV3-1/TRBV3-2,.,CASSPTPPLSYTF,TGTGCCAGCAGCCCTACGCCTCCTCTAAGCTACACCTTC
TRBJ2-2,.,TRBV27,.,CASSLFAGVGGELFF,TGTGCCAGCAGTTTATTTGCCGGGGTGGGCGGGGAGCTGTTTTTT
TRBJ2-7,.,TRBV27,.,CASSLSGVTYEQYF,TGTGCCAGCAGCTTATCCGGGGTTACCTACGAGCAGTACTTC
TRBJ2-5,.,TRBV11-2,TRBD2,CASSLDWLAGGPLQETQYF,TGTGCCAGCAGCTTAGACTGGCTAGCGGGGGGACCCTTACAAGAGACCCAGTACTTC
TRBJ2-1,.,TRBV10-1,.,CASSGGQGYEQFF,TGCGCCAGCAGTGGGGGGCAGGGATATGAGCAGTTCTTC
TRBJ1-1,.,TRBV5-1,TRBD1,CASSLGQGNGEAFF,TGCGCCAGCAGCCTCGGACAGGGCAATGGTGAAGCTTTCTTT
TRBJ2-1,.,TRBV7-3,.,CASSQQGRDYNEQFF,TGTGCCAGCAGCCAACAGGGACGCGACTACAATGAGCAGTTCTTC
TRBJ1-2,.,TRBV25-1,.,CASSEGIGTFEYGYTF,TGTGCCAGCAGTGAGGGAATTGGGACTTTTGAATATGGCTACACCTTC
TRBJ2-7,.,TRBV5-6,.,CASSFGRSTYEQYF,TGTGCCAGCAGCTTCGGCAGGTCAACCTACGAGCAGTACTTC
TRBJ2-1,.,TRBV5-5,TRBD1,CASSLTWSRGNEQFF,TGTGCCAGCAGCTTGACTTGGTCCAGGGGGAATGAGCAGTTCTTC
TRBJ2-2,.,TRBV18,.,CASSPTGHSLPGELFF,TGTGCCAGCTCACCTACGGGACACAGCCTCCCCGGGGAGCTGTTTTTT
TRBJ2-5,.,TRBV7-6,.,CASSPRPQETQYF,TGTGCCAGCAGCCCTAGGCCCCAAGAGACCCAGTACTTC
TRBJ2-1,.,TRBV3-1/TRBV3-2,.,CASSRRWGTHNEQFF,TGTGCCAGCAGCCGGAGGTGGGGTACCCACAATGAGCAGTTCTTC
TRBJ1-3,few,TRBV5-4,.,CASSQDNSGGNTIYF,TGTGCCAGCAGCCAGGACAATTCCGGGGGAAACACCATATATTTT
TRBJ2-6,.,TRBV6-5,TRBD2,CASRRGDSGANVLTF,TGTGCCAGCAGACGGGGGGACTCTGGGGCCAACGTCCTGACTTTC
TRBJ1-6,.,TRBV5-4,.,CASTPGSSSPLHF,TGTGCCAGCACCCCCGGGAGTTCGTCACCCCTCCACTTT
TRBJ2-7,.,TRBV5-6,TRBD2,CASSLDSGGNYEQYF,TGTGCCAGCAGCTTAGATAGCGGGGGGAACTACGAGCAGTACTTC
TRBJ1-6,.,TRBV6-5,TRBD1,CASRSPGQTNSPLHF,TGTGCCAGCCGATCTCCGGGACAGACAAATTCACCCCTCCACTTT
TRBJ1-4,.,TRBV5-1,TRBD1,CASSLGDREVGEKLFF,TGCGCCAGCAGCTTGGGGGACAGGGAAGTAGGTGAAAAACTGTTTTTT
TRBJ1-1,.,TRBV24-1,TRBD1,CATADREWKAFF,TGTGCCACCGCGGACAGGGAATGGAAAGCTTTCTTT
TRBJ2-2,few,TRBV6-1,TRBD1,CASSDFVPGQTNTGELFF,TGTGCCAGCAGTGACTTTGTGCCGGGACAGACGAACACCGGGGAGCTGTTTTTT
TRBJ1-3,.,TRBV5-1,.,CASRPTAGRLSGNTIYF,TGCGCCAGCAGACCAACAGCGGGACGGCTGTCTGGAAACACCATATATTTT
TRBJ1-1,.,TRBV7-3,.,CASSPKRVLNTEAFF,TGTGCCAGCAGCCCAAAGAGGGTATTGAACACTGAAGCTTTCTTT
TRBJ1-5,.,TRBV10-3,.,CAISESRHQVNSNQPQHF,TGTGCCATCAGTGAGTCGAGGCATCAAGTTAATAGCAATCAGCCCCAGCATTTT
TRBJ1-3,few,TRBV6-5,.,CASRKRPQQGATIYF,TGTGCCAGCAGAAAACGACCTCAACAGGGCGCGACCATATATTTT
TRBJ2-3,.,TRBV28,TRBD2,CASTALAGGHQYF,TGTGCCAGCACCGCACTAGCGGGGGGTCATCAGTATTTT
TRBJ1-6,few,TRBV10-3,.,CAISETGQSGSPLHF,TGTGCCATCAGTGAGACCGGACAGTCAGGATCACCCCTCCACTTT
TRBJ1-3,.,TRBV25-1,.,CASSESRSGNTIYF,TGTGCCAGCAGTGAATCCAGATCTGGAAACACCATATATTTT
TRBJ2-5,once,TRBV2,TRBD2,CASQAGETQYF,TGTGCCTCCCAAGCGGGGGAGACCCAGTACTTC
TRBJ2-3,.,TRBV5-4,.,CASSSGDEDTQYF,TGTGCCAGCAGCTCAGGGGATGAAGATACGCAGTATTTT
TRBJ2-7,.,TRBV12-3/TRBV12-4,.,CASSQSEEQYF,TGTGCCAGCAGTCAGTCGGAGGAACAGTACTTC